The 14 T cell receptor beta chains below were found in one sample sequenced in a study of T cells in localized non-small cell lung cancer. Profiled with immunoSEQ multiplex PCR; TCRdb holds only in-frame clones, not every one. The sample holds 4,600 or so clones, about 27% seen once. This sample comprised lung tumor tissue, obtained before any cancer treatment. Source of these receptors: a man between 40 and 70 years old with stage III squamous cell lung carcinoma.

This clone was counted between two and nine times. A base went unread or is ambiguous, so its residue is labelled X. The gene calls are TRBV5-1 and TRBJ1-1; maybe TRBD1 (5 bases). This CDR3 has 15 residues. Trimming left V 4 bases short and J 3 bases short, with 16 bases between. Germline CDR1 SGHRS, CDR2 YFSETQ. The CDR3 DNA is TGCGCCAGCAGCCGCTCAGGGARTAGGGACACTGAAGCTTTCTTT. Protein: CASSRSGXRDTEAFF.

The rearrangement uses TRBV12-5 and TRBJ2-2, with 8 bases aligning to TRBD1. This CDR3 spans 17 amino acids. With 0 bases clipped from V and 1 base from J, the junction kept 4 bases outside the gene matches. Germline values: CDR1 LGHNT, CDR2 FRNRAP. The CDR3 spells CASGLVQGGLNTGELFF. In DNA form, the CDR3 reads TGTGCTAGTGGTTTGGTACAGGGGGGCCTGAACACCGGGGAGCTGTTTTTT. Filled out from reference TRBV12-5 and TRBJ2-2, the complete variable domain reads DARVTQTPRHKVTEMGQEVTMRCQPILGHNTVFWYRQTMMQGLELLAYFRNRAPLDDSGMPKDRFSAEMPDATLATLKIQPSEPRDSAVYFCASGLVQGGLNTGELFFGEGSRLTVL.

This clone was recorded a few times. V gene TRBV18 combines with J gene TRBJ2-7; D might be TRBD1 (6 bases). V was clipped by 4 bases and J by 4 bases, with 8 bases between them. The CDR3 contains 12 residues. Germline CDR1 reads KGHSH; CDR2 reads LQKENI. For the CDR3, the DNA is TGTGCCAGCTCACAACAGGGATACGAGCAGTACTTC. Amino acids: CASSQQGYEQYF. Full variable domain (rest looked up from reference TRBV18 and TRBJ2-7): NAGVMQNPRHLVRRRGQEARLRCSPMKGHSHVYWYRQLPEEGLKFMVYLQKENIIDESGMPKERFSAEFPKEGPSILRIQQVVRGDSAAYFCASSQQGYEQYFGPGTRLTVT.

The genes are TRBV18 and TRBJ2-3; TRBD1 matches 8 bases. The CDR3 spans 16 residues. CDR1 and CDR2 (germline): KGHSH, LQKENI. V shed 0 bases, J shed 4 bases, and the junction held 6 bases outside the gene matches. CDR3 protein: CASSPPSQGAADTQYF. The CDR3 bases are TGTGCCAGCTCACCACCTTCTCAGGGGGCGGCAGATACGCAGTATTTT.

This clone has more than one count but fewer than ten. The J gene is TRBJ2-5, the V gene TRBV15, with TRBD2 matching over 8 bases. The germline gives CDR1 LNHNV, CDR2 YYDKDF (reference sequence). This CDR3 contains 15 residues. The V and J ends lost 0 bases and 10 bases, in that order; junction bases with no gene match: 10. CDR3 sequence: CATSRDRGGTADQYF. CDR3 in DNA: TGTGCCACCAGCAGAGATCGCGGGGGGACGGCGGACCAGTACTTC.

The V gene is TRBV6-8, the J gene TRBJ1-3, with a possible D match to TRBD1 (5 bases). V lost 4 bases and J 2 bases, leaving 9 bases between the germline ends. This CDR3 is 14 amino acids long. The germline gives CDR1 MNHGY, CDR2 SAAAGT. The CDR3 reads CASSSRGAGNTIYF. DNA of the CDR3: TGTGCCAGCAGTTCGCGGGGGGCTGGAAACACCATATATTTT.

Only a few counts were recorded for this clone. V usage is TRBV2 and J usage is TRBJ2-4; the D gene is possibly TRBD2 (6 bases). This CDR3 comprises 15 residues. Germline V gene data show CDR1 as SNHLY and CDR2 as FYNNEI. V was shortened by 3 bases and J by 7 bases, with 16 bases between the two germline ends. CDR3 loop: CASSDTGVALNIQYF. DNA of the CDR3: TGTGCCAGCAGTGATACGGGGGTCGCCCTCAACATTCAGTACTTC.

The gene calls are TRBV19 and TRBJ1-5, with D unclear. The CDR3 sequence is 14 residues long. V lost 6 bases and J 4 bases, leaving 13 bases between the germline ends. Germline V gene lookup returns CDR1 LNHDA and CDR2 SQIVND (reference sequence). As DNA, the CDR3 is TGTGCCAGTAGGCCGCGCGAAGGGAATCAGCCCCAGCATTTT. It codes for CASRPREGNQPQHF.

The chain is built from TRBV30 and TRBJ1-4, with 8 bases lining up with TRBD1. Germline loops: CDR1 GTSNPN, CDR2 SVGIG (reference sequence). The ends lost 3 bases at V and 6 bases at J; junction bases unmatched: 6. The CDR3 runs 14 residues. Here the CDR3 DNA reads TGTGCCTGGAGACCACAGGGGGGGTATGAAAAACTGTTTTTT. Translated: CAWRPQGGYEKLFF.

This chain links TRBV6-4 with TRBJ2-7, with 11 nucleotides matching TRBD2. Germline CDR1 MRHNA, CDR2 SNTAGT. The CDR3 sequence is 17 residues long. V lost 5 bases and J lost 3; bases outside the gene matches: 12. The CDR3 DNA sequence: TGTGCCAGCAGTTCAGGAAAACTAGCGGGGGCTAGCTACGAGCAGTACTTC. It translates to CASSSGKLAGASYEQYF.

This rearrangement joins TRBV28 to TRBJ2-7; D is possibly TRBD1 (7 bases). Germline lookup yields CDR1 MDHEN and CDR2 SYDVKM. The CDR3 spans 16 residues. V was clipped by 4 bases and J by 3 bases, with 19 bases between them. The CDR3 nucleotides read TGTGCCAGCAGTTACTCTCAGGGGGGTCGGTACTACGAGCAGTACTTC. This sequence encodes CASSYSQGGRYYEQYF.

J is TRBJ2-3 and V is TRBV6-8; maybe TRBD1 (6 bases). The V gene's germline CDR1 is MNHGY and CDR2 SAAAGT. This CDR3 comprises 14 residues. Trimming removed 4 bases at V and 8 bases at J, with 16 bases between. The CDR3 sequence is CASSSRTVKGTQYF. In nucleotides, the CDR3 is TGTGCCAGCAGTTCCAGGACAGTCAAGGGTACGCAGTATTTT.

This clone has just a few counts. The gene calls are TRBV1 and TRBJ2-2. TRBV1 is a documented pseudogene. CDR3 length: 14 amino acids. CDR3 coding DNA: TGCGCCAGCAGCCAAGGGGGACCCCAAGGGGAGCTGTTTTTT. Translation: CASSQGGPQGELFF.

The J gene is TRBJ2-7, the V gene TRBV9; tentative D call: TRBD1 (6 bases). V dropped 4 bases and J dropped 2 bases, with 13 bases sitting between them. CDR3 length equals 14 residues. Germline V lookup: CDR1 SGDLS, CDR2 YYNGEE. This CDR3 is CASSPQGNAYEQYF. As DNA, the CDR3 is TGTGCCAGCAGCCCACAGGGAAATGCCTACGAGCAGTACTTC.